The 19 T cell receptor beta chains in this list originate from one sample, sequenced in a study of blood T cell repertoires in COVID-19. Sequencing was performed with immunoSEQ multiplex PCR; in TCRdb, only in-frame clones are kept and a portion is missing. Among about 230,000 clones, just over 85% were seen once, and the ten largest hold around 10%. Source material: peripheral blood. Receptors were obtained from a man in his fifties with COVID-19, enrolled during active disease.

J is TRBJ2-1 and V is TRBV7-3; tentatively, D is TRBD1 (5 bases). Germline V gene lookup returns CDR1 SGHTA and CDR2 FQGTGA. The V gene lost 5 bases and the J gene lost 2 bases, with 13 bases spanning the gap. The CDR3 totals 15 residues. CDR3: CASSLIGAPYNEQFF. The CDR3 nucleotides are TGTGCCAGCAGCCTTATTGGGGCCCCCTACAATGAGCAGTTCTTC.

In its sample, this clone is medium-sized. The chain employs TRBV19 and TRBJ1-2; weak D call: TRBD1 (6 bases). Germline V gene lookup returns CDR1 LNHDA and CDR2 SQIVND (reference sequence). There are 12 residues in the CDR3. V shed 3 bases and J shed 5 bases, with 7 bases lying between them. CDR3 amino acids: CASSMDSYGYTF. In DNA form, the CDR3 reads TGTGCCAGTAGTATGGACAGTTATGGCTACACCTTC.

V is TRBV27 and J is TRBJ1-5; TRBD1 agrees at 9 bases. Per germline, CDR1 MNHEY and CDR2 SMNVEV (reference sequence). The CDR3 is 16 amino acids. V lost 8 bases to trimming and J lost 9 bases; unmatched junction nucleotides: 17. In DNA, the CDR3 is TGTGCCAGCGGCATGAGAACAGGGGGCACCCTAGGGCCCCAGCATTTT. Translated, it gives CASGMRTGGTLGPQHF.

The gene calls are TRBV7-8 and TRBJ2-4, with 11 bases lining up with TRBD2. From germline, CDR1 is SGHVS and CDR2 FQNEAQ. This CDR3 region has 19 residues. Trimming removed 1 base from V and 0 bases from J; junction bases left unmatched: 8. Written as DNA, the CDR3 is TGTGCCAGCAGCTTAGTTCTAGCGGGAGGTTCAATAGCCAAAAACATTCAGTACTTC. It codes for CASSLVLAGGSIAKNIQYF.

The chain couples TRBV5-6 to TRBJ1-1; possibly TRBD1 for D (6 bases). Per the germline V gene, CDR1 is SGHDT and CDR2 is YYEEEE. V was shortened by 0 bases and J by 8 bases, with 11 bases between the two germline ends. The CDR3 length is 13 residues. Here the CDR3 DNA reads TGTGCCAGCAGCTTGGGGGCTGACAGGGAAGCTTTCTTT. Residues: CASSLGADREAFF.

CDR3 DNA sequence: TGTGCCAGTTCCGCTCACAGGGATAATTCACCCCTCCACTTT. Encoded protein: CASSAHRDNSPLHF. The V call is TRBV19, the J call TRBJ1-6; D perhaps matches TRBD1 (6 bases). Germline V gene lookup returns CDR1 LNHDA and CDR2 SQIVND (reference sequence). The CDR3 covers 14 residues. V lost 8 bases and J lost 5, with 13 bases in between. The full variable domain, its missing parts supplied by reference TRBV19 and TRBJ1-6, is DGGITQSPKYLFRKEGQNVTLSCEQNLNHDAMYWYRQDPGQGLRLIYYSQIVNDFQKGDIAEGYSVSREKKESFPLTVTSAQKNPTAFYLCASSAHRDNSPLHFGNGTRLTVT.

This chain connects TRBV11-2 to TRBJ2-1; TRBD2 matches at 10 bases. The germline CDR1 and CDR2 sequences are SGHAT and FQNNGV. The CDR3 is 16 residues long. The V and J ends lost 3 bases and 6 bases, in that order; junction bases with no gene match: 8. The CDR3 protein is CASSFGKREGRNEQFF. In nucleotides, the CDR3 is TGTGCCAGCAGCTTTGGGAAGCGGGAGGGCCGCAATGAGCAGTTCTTC.

V is TRBV6-5 and J is TRBJ1-2; 9 bases are shared with TRBD1. V lost 6 bases to trimming and J lost 4 bases; unmatched junction nucleotides: 9. The CDR3 contains 15 residues. Germline loops: CDR1 MNHEY, CDR2 SVGAGI. The CDR3 bases are TGTGCCAGCAGAGAGGGGGGGACAGGGCTCTATGGCTACACCTTC. Encoded protein: CASREGGTGLYGYTF.

The chain's CDR3 is CASSTGTGTYEQYF. CDR3 coding DNA: TGTGCCAGCAGCACGGGGACAGGAACCTACGAGCAGTACTTC. The chain recombines TRBV9 with TRBJ2-7, with 8 bases that match TRBD1. Germline-derived CDR1 and CDR2 are SGDLS and YYNGEE. The CDR3 runs 14 residues. The J segment lost 2 bases and the V segment lost 4 bases, leaving 5 bases of the junction unmatched.

The chain is built from TRBV15 and TRBJ2-1; 9 nucleotides match TRBD2. V lost 2 bases to trimming and J lost 0 bases; unmatched junction nucleotides: 5. CDR1 is LNHNV, CDR2 YYDKDF, per germline (reference sequence). The CDR3 loop spans 17 amino acids. CDR3 in amino acids: CATSRNRLAASYNEQFF. CDR3 nucleotides: TGTGCCACCAGCAGAAATCGACTAGCGGCCTCCTACAATGAGCAGTTCTTC.

This clone has just a few counts. This chain joins TRBV29-1 and TRBJ2-7, with D maybe TRBD1 (6 bases). This CDR3 comprises 13 residues. V dropped 8 bases and J dropped 0 bases, with 14 bases sitting between them. Germline V gene sequence: CDR1 SQVTM, CDR2 ANQGSEA. In DNA form, the CDR3 reads TGCAGCCTCCAGGGGTCGAGCTCCTACGAGCAGTACTTC. As protein: CSLQGSSSYEQYF.

V gene TRBV12-5 combines with J gene TRBJ2-3, with 12 bases aligning to TRBD2. The CDR3 consists of 15 residues. V shed 11 bases and J 2 bases; nucleotides not matched to a gene: 8. In germline, CDR1 is LGHNT, CDR2 FRNRAP. The CDR3 sequence is CAGARTSGNTDTQYF. CDR3 bases: TGTGCTGGCGCGAGGACTAGCGGGAACACAGATACGCAGTATTTT. Combining the CDR3 with reference TRBV12-5 and TRBJ2-3 gives the whole variable domain DARVTQTPRHKVTEMGQEVTMRCQPILGHNTVFWYRQTMMQGLELLAYFRNRAPLDDSGMPKDRFSAEMPDATLATLKIQPSEPRDSAVYFCAGARTSGNTDTQYFGPGTRLTVL.

The V and J genes are TRBV6-5 and TRBJ2-7, with 8 nucleotides matching TRBD1. The germline V gene encodes CDR1 MNHEY and CDR2 SVGAGI. V lost 2 bases and J lost 7; bases outside the gene matches: 13. The CDR3 covers 16 residues. The DNA for the CDR3 is TGTGCCAGCAGTTACAATTCCGGGCAGGGGGCCTTTGAGCAGTACTTC. Amino acids: CASSYNSGQGAFEQYF.

The chain combines TRBV10-2 with TRBJ1-6; tentative D call: TRBD1 (5 bases). V lost 7 bases and J 10 bases, leaving 14 bases between the germline ends. Germline V gene data show CDR1 as WSHSY and CDR2 as SAAADI. The CDR3 is 13 residues long. CDR3: CASIGSGESPLHF. In DNA form, the CDR3 reads TGCGCCAGCATAGGGTCGGGGGAATCACCCCTCCACTTT.

This chain connects TRBV10-2 to TRBJ2-1, with 9 bases lining up with TRBD2. The V segment lost 6 bases and the J segment 4 bases; nucleotides outside the gene matches: 7. The length of the CDR3 is 15 residues. Germline V gives CDR1 WSHSY, CDR2 SAAADI. CDR3 bases: TGCGCCAGCAGGTTGGCGGGAGGGATTTACAATGAGCAGTTCTTC. Its protein is CASRLAGGIYNEQFF.

This chain joins TRBV11-2 and TRBJ1-2; D gene uncertain. Germline V gene sequence: CDR1 SGHAT, CDR2 FQNNGV. Trimming took 2 bases from V and 5 from J, leaving 6 bases between them. CDR3 length equals 12 residues. DNA of the CDR3: TGTGCCAGCAGCTTAACAGAATATGGCTACACCTTC. As protein: CASSLTEYGYTF.

The chain combines TRBV6-6 with TRBJ2-3, with unresolved D. CDR3 length: 12 amino acids. CDR1 is MNHNY and CDR2 is SVGAGI in the germline V gene (reference sequence). The V end lost 8 bases, the J end lost 2 bases, and 8 bases lay between the germline ends. The CDR3 reads CASCRYTDTQYF. DNA for the CDR3: TGTGCCAGCTGCAGATACACAGATACGCAGTATTTT.

The V gene is TRBV7-2, the J gene TRBJ2-5, with TRBD2 identical over 8 bases. The V gene's germline CDR1 is SGHTA and CDR2 FQGNSA. The CDR3 is 16 amino acids. Trimming removed 4 bases from V and 5 bases from J; junction bases left unmatched: 12. The CDR3 DNA reads TGTGCCAGCAGCTCAAACCCGAGCGGGGGAGGGGAGACCCAGTACTTC. This encodes CASSSNPSGGGETQYF.

The chain links TRBV30 to TRBJ2-5, with 7 bases aligning to TRBD2. The CDR3 is 13 amino acids. In germline, CDR1 is GTSNPN, CDR2 SVGIG (reference sequence). Trimming removed 0 bases from V and 7 bases from J; junction bases left unmatched: 5. The chain's CDR3 is CAWSVSGGGTQYF. In DNA form, the CDR3 reads TGTGCCTGGAGTGTGTCGGGAGGTGGGACCCAGTACTTC. Full variable domain (rest looked up from reference TRBV30 and TRBJ2-5): SQTIHQWPATLVQPVGSPLSLECTVEGTSNPNLYWYRQAAGRGLQLLFYSVGIGQISSEVPQNLSASRPQDRQFILSSKKLLLSDSGFYLCAWSVSGGGTQYFGPGTRLLVL.